Presented here are 6 T cell receptor beta chains from one specimen sequenced in a study of regulatory T cells in long-lasting Graves disease. iRepertoire HTBI primers and Arm-PCR of CDR3 regions built TCR beta libraries. MiXCR, run by TCRdb on the multiplex PCR reads, gives a single entry per CDR3 protein. Altogether more than 300,000 distinct CDR3 sequences are present, about 20% being singletons, with the ten largest covering 25% to 30%. Time point indicated: persistent/refractory GD, antithyroid drugs over 5 years with positive TRAb. From RNA extracted from PBMCs, the TCR library was made. The sample in question was peripheral blood mononuclear cells (PBMCs), obtained when the disease was refractory, from a patient treated with antithyroid drugs. These TCRs come from a female donor with Graves disease.

This clonotype was observed a few times. The genes are TRBV29-1 and TRBJ2-5; D might be TRBD2 (6 bases). Germline loops: CDR1 SQVTM, CDR2 ANQGSEA. The CDR3 contains 13 residues. Trimming took off 3 bases at V and 4 bases at J, with 12 bases between the two ends. Written as DNA, the CDR3 is TGCAGCGTTGATAGGGACGGGAGAGAGACCCAGTACTTC. Encoded protein: CSVDRDGRETQYF.

The chain uses TRBV3-1 and TRBJ2-5; unclear D gene. V lost 3 bases and J lost 3, with 11 bases in between. This CDR3 has 14 residues. Germline loops: CDR1 LGHDT, CDR2 YNNKEL (reference sequence). CDR3 sequence reads: CASSQGASKETQYF. DNA of the CDR3: TGTGCCAGCAGCCAGGGTGCTAGTAAAGAGACCCAGTACTTC.

The chain carries TRBV19 and TRBJ1-2; D is ambiguous. The ends were cut back, 4 bases at V and 1 base at J, with 13 bases in the middle. The CDR3 consists of 15 residues. CDR1 and CDR2 (germline): LNHDA, SQIVND (reference sequence). CDR3 sequence: CASSKWHAINYGYTF. Written as DNA, the CDR3 is TGTGCCAGTAGTAAGTGGCATGCCATTAACTATGGCTACACCTTC.

The chain couples TRBV11-2 to TRBJ1-1; the D is unclear. The CDR3 loop spans 15 amino acids. The germline V and J ends were trimmed by 5 bases and 9 bases, with 22 bases remaining between them. Germline-derived CDR1 and CDR2 are SGHAT and FQNNGV. The CDR3 nucleotides are TGTGCCAGCAGCCGTAGGGAGGTCCCCATTCGGAAAGCTTTCTTT. Its protein is CASSRREVPIRKAFF.

The rearrangement joins TRBV9 to TRBJ2-1, with TRBD2 matching 7 bases. Germline V gives CDR1 SGDLS, CDR2 YYNGEE. This CDR3 comprises 14 residues. With 0 bases clipped from V and 5 bases from J, the junction kept 2 bases outside the gene matches. The CDR3 loop reads CASSVAAGHNEQFF. The CDR3, as DNA: TGTGCCAGCAGCGTAGCAGCGGGACACAATGAGCAGTTCTTC.

This clonotype was observed many times. The rearrangement joins TRBV28 to TRBJ1-5; 8 positions agree with TRBD1. The CDR3 contains 14 residues. The V and J ends lost 3 bases and 11 bases, in that order; junction bases with no gene match: 9. CDR1 and CDR2 (germline): MDHEN, SYDVKM. The CDR3 here is CASSLNRGGSSQHF. Written as DNA, the CDR3 is TGTGCCAGCAGTTTGAACAGGGGGGGCTCATCCCAGCATTTT.